Presented here are 14 T cell receptor beta chains from one specimen sequenced in a study of T-cell reconstitution after alpha-beta-depleted transplantation in children. TCRbeta library preparation incorporated unique molecular identifiers. TCRdb re-called the PCR reads through MiXCR, storing one row per CDR3 protein. The sample comprises 75,000 to 80,000 distinct CDR3 sequences, roughly 18% of which are singletons, and about 54% rests with the top ten. The specimen comprised PBMCs, mostly from graft donor cells, sampled 360 days after TCRalphabeta/CD19-depleted stem cell transplant. These receptors originate from a male patient between 2 and 10 years old who had a stem cell transplant for acute lymphoblastic leukemia, so the T cells may come from the graft donor.

This clonotype has ten or more counts. V and J are TRBV2 and TRBJ2-5, with unresolved D. The CDR3 totals 13 residues. Germline V lookup: CDR1 SNHLY, CDR2 FYNNEI. Trimming cost V 5 bases and J 2 bases, with 9 bases left between them. CDR3 residues: CASSFGLQETQYF. CDR3 sequence (DNA): TGTGCCAGCAGTTTCGGTCTTCAAGAGACCCAGTACTTC.

There are many counts of this clonotype. The rearrangement links TRBV27 to TRBJ1-6, with D tentatively TRBD1 (6 bases). V lost 2 bases and J lost 4, with 12 bases in between. Germline lookup yields CDR1 MNHEY and CDR2 SMNVEV (reference sequence). CDR3 length: 16 residues. The CDR3, as DNA: TGTGCCAGCAGTTTACGGGGGCGCCCTTATAATTCACCCCTCCACTTT. Translating it yields CASSLRGRPYNSPLHF.

This clonotype appeared a few times. The chain employs TRBV9 and TRBJ2-1, with D possibly being TRBD2 (5 bases). The CDR3 spans 16 residues. Per germline, CDR1 SGDLS and CDR2 YYNGEE. Between the trimmed V and J ends, which lost 1 base and 0 bases, there was a span of 11 bases. The CDR3 sequence: CASSVWVGSSYNEQFF. The CDR3, as DNA: TGTGCCAGCAGCGTATGGGTAGGGAGCTCCTACAATGAGCAGTTCTTC.

This clonotype was seen many times. This chain uses TRBV28 with TRBJ1-2; TRBD1 is a possible D gene (6 bases). V gave up 7 bases and J gave up 7 bases, with 19 bases separating them. The CDR3 sequence is 14 residues long. Germline V gene lookup returns CDR1 MDHEN and CDR2 SYDVKM. The CDR3 DNA reads TGTGCCAGCAATAATCCGGGACACCACCTTGGCTACACCTTC. Its translation is CASNNPGHHLGYTF.

This chain uses TRBV20-1 with TRBJ2-3; D is unclear. Germline V gene sequence: CDR1 DFQATT, CDR2 SNEGSKA (reference sequence). The V and J ends lost 0 bases and 2 bases respectively, with 15 bases between them. The CDR3 length is 16 residues. Here the CDR3 reads CSARDSAADTTDTQYF. The CDR3 region has the DNA TGCAGTGCTAGAGATTCGGCAGCCGACACCACAGATACGCAGTATTTT.

This clonotype has a count of ten or more. The J gene is TRBJ1-2, the V gene TRBV5-1; D remains ambiguous. The CDR3 is made up of 15 amino acids. Trimming took 2 bases from V and 1 from J, leaving 12 bases between them. In germline, CDR1 is SGHRS, CDR2 YFSETQ. The CDR3 here is CASSFRGNFNYGYTF. CDR3 bases: TGCGCCAGCAGCTTCAGAGGGAATTTTAACTATGGCTACACCTTC.

The J gene is TRBJ2-3, the V gene TRBV6-5, with 8 bases that match TRBD2. The germline CDR1 and CDR2 sequences are MNHEY and SVGAGI. V lost 7 bases and J lost 6; bases outside the gene matches: 9. CDR3 size: 14 residues. The CDR3 reads CASTREGFLDTQYF. The CDR3 coding sequence is TGTGCCAGCACCCGGGAGGGCTTTTTGGATACGCAGTATTTT.

This clonotype was seen many times. This chain joins TRBV5-1 and TRBJ1-1; D ambiguous. In germline, CDR1 is SGHRS, CDR2 YFSETQ. The CDR3 runs to 16 residues. Trimming stripped 4 bases from V and 1 base from J, with 17 bases between. CDR3 region: CASSIRHGMRNTEAFF. As DNA, the CDR3 is TGCGCCAGCAGCATTCGACATGGCATGAGGAACACTGAAGCTTTCTTT.

The chain is built from TRBV12-3 or TRBV12-4 and TRBJ2-1; D gene ambiguous. Trimming removed 2 bases at V and 10 bases at J, with 15 bases between. The CDR3 consists of 14 residues. The CDR3 DNA is TGTGCCAGCAGTTTACTGCTGGGCACGGAAGAGCAGTTCTTC. Encoded protein: CASSLLLGTEEQFF.

The sample holds a few counts of this clonotype. J is TRBJ2-1 and V is TRBV29-1, with a tentative D call TRBD2 (5 bases). V gave up 2 bases and J gave up 9 bases, with 11 bases separating them. The germline gives CDR1 SQVTM, CDR2 ANQGSEA. The CDR3 length is 12 residues. The CDR3 nucleotides read TGCAGCGTTGAACTACCGGCGGGTGAGCAGTTCTTC. This translates into CSVELPAGEQFF.

This clonotype was seen repeatedly, ten times or more. The gene calls are TRBV5-1 and TRBJ2-1; 7 bases agree with TRBD1. This CDR3 region has 14 residues. Germline CDR1 reads SGHRS; CDR2 reads YFSETQ. V lost 1 base, J lost 5 bases, and 3 bases stayed unmatched. CDR3 protein: CASSLKGANNEQFF. CDR3 bases: TGCGCCAGCAGCTTGAAGGGGGCGAACAATGAGCAGTTCTTC.

This clonotype occurred a few times. J is TRBJ2-4 and V is TRBV27; the match to TRBD2 covers 7 bases. The CDR3 extends over 18 amino acids. The ends lost 5 bases at V and 1 base at J; junction bases unmatched: 14. Germline V gives CDR1 MNHEY, CDR2 SMNVEV (reference sequence). CDR3 loop: CASSPITILAPAKNIQYF. The CDR3 region has the DNA TGTGCCAGCAGTCCGATAACGATACTAGCGCCGGCCAAAAACATTCAGTACTTC.

This clonotype was seen at least ten times. CDR3 loop: CSVTRQGYGYTF. CDR3 in DNA: TGCAGCGTCACCAGGCAGGGCTATGGCTACACCTTC. The gene calls are TRBV29-1 and TRBJ1-2, with a possible D match to TRBD1 (5 bases). Germline values: CDR1 SQVTM, CDR2 ANQGSEA. V lost 6 bases to trimming and J lost 4 bases, with 12 bases between them. The CDR3 has 12 residues.

In its sample, this clonotype was seen a few times. The junction differs from germline at one of its ends, possibly a read error. The chain combines TRBV5-1 with TRBJ2-1, with TRBD1 matching 12 bases. CDR3 length: 16 residues. Germline V lookup: CDR1 SGHRS, CDR2 YFSETQ. The CDR3 nucleotides read TGCGCCAGCAGCGGCGTGATTCGGGACAGGGGGCGCCCATGGATTTTC. Residues: CASSGVIRDRGRPWIF.